This is a list of T cell receptor beta chains from one sample in a study of T cells in Graves' hyperthyroidism and ophthalmopathy. One entry per CDR3 protein results from TCRdb running MiXCR on the multiplex PCR reads. The sample lists 130,000 or so distinct CDR3 sequences, roughly a fifth occurring once. The sample was blood. These receptors all come from a woman between 45 and 60 years old with Graves' hyperthyroidism that later progressed to Graves' ophthalmopathy. Both conserved end residues are part of each CDR3. The order of the fields is D gene, J gene, V gene, clone size, CDR3 protein, CDR3 DNA. The D gene is left open where the match is weak. For some rows the clone size is stated as once, few or many, or as a class when expanded; others skip it.

D gene: .
J gene: TRBJ1-6
V gene: TRBV12-3/TRBV12-4
clone size: many
CDR3 protein: CASSFEGHGSPLHF
CDR3 DNA: TGTGCCAGCAGTTTCGAGGGTCATGGTTCACCCCTCCACTTT

D gene: .
J gene: TRBJ1-5
V gene: TRBV19
clone size: .
CDR3 protein: CASSSRGGANSPQNQPQHF
CDR3 DNA: TGTGCCAGTAGCTCTCGCGGGGGCGCGAACTCCCCACAAAATCAGCCCCAGCATTTT

D gene: .
J gene: TRBJ2-3
V gene: TRBV6-1
clone size: few
CDR3 protein: CASRQRIRTDTQYF
CDR3 DNA: TGTGCCAGCAGACAGCGGATCCGCACAGATACGCAGTATTTT

D gene: .
J gene: TRBJ2-5
V gene: TRBV10-3
clone size: few
CDR3 protein: CAISEKETQYF
CDR3 DNA: TGTGCCATCAGTGAAAAAGAGACCCAGTACTTC

D gene: .
J gene: TRBJ2-3
V gene: TRBV29-1
clone size: few
CDR3 protein: CSIRADPSTDTQYF
CDR3 DNA: TGCAGCATCCGTGCTGATCCTAGCACAGATACGCAGTATTTT

D gene: .
J gene: TRBJ2-4
V gene: TRBV7-2
clone size: many
CDR3 protein: CASSLATGQKNIQYF
CDR3 DNA: TGTGCCAGCAGCTTAGCTACTGGTCAAAAAAACATTCAGTACTTC

D gene: .
J gene: TRBJ2-1
V gene: TRBV13
clone size: many
CDR3 protein: CASSLRAPYNEQFF
CDR3 DNA: TGTGCCAGCAGCTTGCGGGCACCCTACAATGAGCAGTTCTTC

D gene: .
J gene: TRBJ2-3
V gene: TRBV4-1
clone size: many
CDR3 protein: CASSPRWDQGADTQYF
CDR3 DNA: TGCGCCAGCAGCCCTCGTTGGGACCAGGGTGCAGATACGCAGTATTTT

D gene: .
J gene: TRBJ2-1
V gene: TRBV2
clone size: many
CDR3 protein: CASSGGIEIYNEQFF
CDR3 DNA: TGTGCCAGCAGTGGGGGGATTGAGATCTACAATGAGCAGTTCTTC

D gene: TRBD1
J gene: TRBJ1-5
V gene: TRBV3-1
clone size: .
CDR3 protein: CASSPSPGQGLRNQPQHF
CDR3 DNA: TGTGCCAGCAGCCCCTCACCGGGACAGGGGTTGCGCAATCAGCCCCAGCATTTT

D gene: TRBD1
J gene: TRBJ1-6
V gene: TRBV19
clone size: few
CDR3 protein: CASSRGLDSPLHF
CDR3 DNA: TGTGCCAGTAGCAGGGGGCTGGATTCACCCCTCCACTTT

D gene: TRBD1
J gene: TRBJ1-1
V gene: TRBV18
clone size: many
CDR3 protein: CASAGTGIPEAFF
CDR3 DNA: TGTGCCAGCGCCGGGACAGGGATCCCTGAAGCTTTCTTT

D gene: .
J gene: TRBJ2-3
V gene: TRBV28
clone size: many
CDR3 protein: CASSSERKGRFTDTQYF
CDR3 DNA: TGTGCCAGCAGTTCCGAGCGGAAGGGGAGGTTCACAGATACGCAGTATTTT

D gene: TRBD2
J gene: TRBJ2-2
V gene: TRBV28
clone size: medium-sized
CDR3 protein: CASIRRGLAGPTGELFF
CDR3 DNA: TGTGCCAGCATCCGACGCGGGCTAGCGGGCCCCACCGGGGAGCTGTTTTTT

D gene: .
J gene: TRBJ2-7
V gene: TRBV20-1
clone size: .
CDR3 protein: CSASRTQNSYEQYF
CDR3 DNA: TGCAGTGCTAGCCGGACTCAAAACTCCTACGAGCAGTACTTC

D gene: .
J gene: TRBJ1-5
V gene: TRBV6-1
clone size: .
CDR3 protein: CASEAGNQPQHF
CDR3 DNA: TGTGCCAGCGAGGCCGGGAATCAGCCCCAGCATTTT

D gene: .
J gene: TRBJ2-5
V gene: TRBV3-1
clone size: many
CDR3 protein: CASSPLGGGTVDTQYF
CDR3 DNA: TGTGCCAGCAGCCCCCTCGGCGGCGGGACCGTGGACACCCAGTACTTC

D gene: TRBD1
J gene: TRBJ1-1
V gene: TRBV5-1
clone size: .
CDR3 protein: CASSPGTGVRSTEAFF
CDR3 DNA: TGCGCCAGCAGCCCGGGGACAGGGGTTAGGAGCACTGAAGCTTTCTTT

D gene: .
J gene: TRBJ1-3
V gene: TRBV6-5
clone size: many
CDR3 protein: CASSYGGAGNTIYF
CDR3 DNA: TGTGCCAGCAGTTACGGAGGGGCTGGAAACACCATATATTTT

D gene: TRBD1
J gene: TRBJ2-7
V gene: TRBV10-1
clone size: many
CDR3 protein: CASSEFRQGAPPCSYEQYF
CDR3 DNA: TGCGCCAGCAGTGAGTTCAGACAGGGTGCACCTCCGTGCTCCTACGAGCAGTACTTC

D gene: TRBD2
J gene: TRBJ2-1
V gene: TRBV10-2
clone size: few
CDR3 protein: CASRLGTSGYNEQFF
CDR3 DNA: TGCGCCAGCAGGCTCGGGACTAGCGGTTACAATGAGCAGTTCTTC

D gene: .
J gene: TRBJ1-5
V gene: TRBV2
clone size: many
CDR3 protein: CASSADSYNQPQHF
CDR3 DNA: TGTGCCAGCAGTGCGGACAGTTACAATCAGCCCCAGCATTTT

D gene: TRBD2
J gene: TRBJ2-7
V gene: TRBV11-3
clone size: few
CDR3 protein: CASSRGLAGVGGNEQYF
CDR3 DNA: TGTGCCAGCAGTCGGGGGCTAGCGGGAGTCGGGGGCAATGAGCAGTACTTC

D gene: .
J gene: TRBJ2-7
V gene: TRBV5-4
clone size: .
CDR3 protein: CASRGRQADSYEQYF
CDR3 DNA: TGTGCCAGCAGGGGAAGACAGGCGGATTCCTACGAGCAGTACTTC

D gene: .
J gene: TRBJ2-3
V gene: TRBV7-9
clone size: many
CDR3 protein: CASSLASTDTQYF
CDR3 DNA: TGTGCCAGCAGCTTAGCTAGCACAGATACGCAGTATTTT

D gene: .
J gene: TRBJ2-3
V gene: TRBV20-1
clone size: few
CDR3 protein: CSASNRWEGVSTDTQYF
CDR3 DNA: TGCAGTGCTAGCAACCGCTGGGAGGGGGTGAGCACAGATACGCAGTATTTT

D gene: .
J gene: TRBJ2-3
V gene: TRBV11-2
clone size: .
CDR3 protein: CASSLDSWQSSTDTQYF
CDR3 DNA: TGTGCCAGCAGCTTAGATTCTTGGCAGTCGAGCACAGATACGCAGTATTTT

D gene: TRBD1
J gene: TRBJ1-2
V gene: TRBV24-1
clone size: many
CDR3 protein: CATSDRPGQGRGYTF
CDR3 DNA: TGTGCCACCAGTGATCGACCGGGACAGGGGCGAGGCTACACCTTC

D gene: .
J gene: TRBJ2-7
V gene: TRBV29-1
clone size: .
CDR3 protein: CSVVIRGHEQYF
CDR3 DNA: TGCAGCGTTGTGATCAGGGGACACGAGCAGTACTTC

D gene: TRBD1
J gene: TRBJ1-4
V gene: TRBV15
clone size: many
CDR3 protein: CATSRGGTDEKLFF
CDR3 DNA: TGTGCCACCAGCAGAGGTGGGACAGATGAAAAACTGTTTTTT

D gene: .
J gene: TRBJ1-5
V gene: TRBV28
clone size: many
CDR3 protein: CASRSRGQPQHF
CDR3 DNA: TGTGCCAGCAGAAGCAGGGGTCAGCCCCAGCATTTT

D gene: TRBD1
J gene: TRBJ2-4
V gene: TRBV6-1
clone size: few
CDR3 protein: CASRSLRQGPKNIQYF
CDR3 DNA: TGTGCCAGCAGAAGTTTAAGACAGGGACCCAAAAACATTCAGTACTTC

D gene: .
J gene: TRBJ1-2
V gene: TRBV29-1
clone size: few
CDR3 protein: CSVGIGPGAATF
CDR3 DNA: TGCAGCGTTGGTATCGGACCTGGTGCTGCAACCTTC

D gene: .
J gene: TRBJ1-2
V gene: TRBV20-1
clone size: .
CDR3 protein: CSARDPGVYGYTF
CDR3 DNA: TGCAGTGCTAGAGATCCAGGAGTCTATGGCTACACCTTC

D gene: .
J gene: TRBJ2-7
V gene: TRBV29-1
clone size: few
CDR3 protein: CSVLVTYEQYF
CDR3 DNA: TGCAGCGTCCTGGTCACATACGAGCAGTACTTC

D gene: .
J gene: TRBJ2-2
V gene: TRBV6-1
clone size: .
CDR3 protein: CASSEALSGELFF
CDR3 DNA: TGTGCCAGCAGTGAAGCTTTGTCCGGGGAGCTGTTTTTT

D gene: TRBD1
J gene: TRBJ2-7
V gene: TRBV30
clone size: many
CDR3 protein: CAWSRDRGYEQYF
CDR3 DNA: TGTGCCTGGAGCCGGGACAGGGGGTACGAGCAGTACTTC

D gene: TRBD1
J gene: TRBJ1-5
V gene: TRBV28
clone size: many
CDR3 protein: CASSLGGTGGSQPQHF
CDR3 DNA: TGTGCCAGCAGTTTGGGCGGGACAGGGGGCAGCCAGCCCCAGCATTTT

D gene: .
J gene: TRBJ2-7
V gene: TRBV20-1
clone size: .
CDR3 protein: CSARSASTSAVLGTRSSGGEQYF
CDR3 DNA: .

D gene: TRBD1
J gene: TRBJ2-1
V gene: TRBV30
clone size: .
CDR3 protein: CAWRDRTGGNEQLF
CDR3 DNA: TGTGCCTGGAGGGACCGGACAGGGGGAAATGAGCAGCTCTTC